This is a list of T cell receptor beta chains from one sample in a study of PD-L1 blockade in urothelial cancer. TCRdb keeps only in-frame clones here, not all; method: immunoSEQ multiplex PCR. The sample consists of around 35,000 clones, 65% to 85% of them appearing once. The sample consisted of PBMCs, taken around atezolizumab (anti-PD-L1) treatment. The receptors here all came from a man between 60 and 75 years old with urothelial cancer. The CDR3 runs from the conserved cysteine through the conserved F or W. A D gene is named only where the DNA matches it firmly. Some rows have no size entry. The others give once, few or many, or a class for an expanded clone.

D gene	J gene	clone size	V gene	CDR3 protein	CDR3 DNA
NA	TRBJ2-3	NA	TRBV7-3	CASSFSGEITDTQYF	TGTGCCAGCAGCTTTTCGGGGGAAATTACAGATACGCAGTATTTT
NA	TRBJ2-4	NA	TRBV6-6	CASRTGLDLAKNIQYF	TGTGCCAGCAGGACAGGATTGGACCTAGCCAAAAACATTCAGTACTTC
NA	TRBJ2-2	NA	TRBV18	CASSPPSGNTGELFF	TGTGCCAGCTCACCACCTTCGGGGAACACCGGGGAGCTGTTTTTT
NA	TRBJ2-5	NA	TRBV9	CASSVAWSQETQYF	TGTGCCAGCAGCGTAGCTTGGAGTCAAGAGACCCAGTACTTC
NA	TRBJ2-7	once	TRBV6-5	CASSRLVSGSYEQYF	TGTGCCAGCAGTCGACTAGTGTCGGGCTCCTACGAGCAGTACTTC
TRBD1	TRBJ2-1	NA	TRBV10-3	CAISPRTGDGGEQFF	TGTGCCATCAGCCCGCGGACAGGGGACGGTGGTGAGCAGTTCTTC
NA	TRBJ1-1	NA	TRBV28	CASSLQGGTEAFF	TGTGCCAGCAGTTTACAGGGAGGCACTGAAGCTTTCTTT
TRBD1	TRBJ1-2	few	TRBV2	CATRSTAGGYGYTF	TGTGCCACCAGGTCGACGGCAGGGGGCTATGGCTACACCTTC
TRBD2	TRBJ2-7	NA	TRBV6-5	CASRPRLAGTYEQYF	TGTGCCAGCAGGCCCCGACTAGCGGGAACCTACGAGCAGTACTTC
NA	TRBJ1-2	NA	TRBV30	CAWSPYTGFSDYGYTF	TGTGCCTGGAGCCCATATACCGGGTTTTCAGACTATGGCTACACCTTC
TRBD1	TRBJ2-7	NA	TRBV10-3	CAIRDRGRDEQYF	TGTGCCATCAGGGACAGGGGGCGGGACGAGCAGTACTTC
TRBD1	TRBJ2-7	NA	TRBV9	CASSPPTDREGSYEQYF	TGTGCCAGCAGCCCCCCCACTGACAGGGAAGGGTCCTACGAGCAGTACTTC
TRBD1	TRBJ1-5	NA	TRBV29-1	CSVATGGQPQHF	TGCAGCGTTGCCACAGGGGGTCAGCCCCAGCATTTT
TRBD1	TRBJ1-2	NA	TRBV28	CASSAPLWTGPVYGYTF	TGTGCCAGCAGTGCACCACTATGGACAGGACCCGTCTATGGCTACACCTTC
NA	TRBJ1-4	few	TRBV4-1	CASSEGDTENGELFF	TGCGCCAGCAGTGAAGGGGACACTGAAAACGGGGAACTGTTTTTT
TRBD2	TRBJ2-2	NA	TRBV27	CASSLQGGTGELFF	TGTGCCAGCAGTTTACAGGGAGGGACCGGGGAGCTGTTTTTT
TRBD2	TRBJ2-3	NA	TRBV5-3	CARSRTSGFTDTQYF	TGTGCCAGAAGCCGGACTAGCGGGTTCACAGATACGCAGTATTTT